The TCR beta chain under discussion was sequenced for a study of breast tumors, draining lymph nodes, adjacent tissues. Germline V gene sequence: CDR1 GTSNPN, CDR2 SVGIG (reference sequence). The V and J ends lost 4 bases and 7 bases respectively, with 13 bases between them. The CDR3 is made up of 13 amino acids. This clonotype was counted many times. The antigen is undetermined. Axillary draining lymph nodes of breast cancer patients supplied the node samples. General observations from the study: That most tumor T cells come from lymph nodes remained unproven. Compared with basal-like, luminal-like tumors shared significantly more repertoire with nontumor tissue. Tumors had less TCR diversity than lymph nodes, more than nontumor tissue.

TCRdb reprocessed the multiplex PCR reads via MiXCR and lists one record per CDR3 protein. The repertoire holds some 120,000 distinct CDR3 sequences, with 15% to 20% as singletons. What was sequenced was axillary lymph node tissue. The chain carries TRBV30 and TRBJ1-4; tentatively, D is TRBD1 (5 bases). The TCR sequence derives from a female donor with breast cancer. Some clones in this sample may be carry-over from other donors' samples. As DNA, the CDR3 is TGTGCCTGGACCTCAGGGAGGAGTGAAAAACTGTTTTTT. It specifies CAWTSGRSEKLFF.